This T cell receptor (beta chain) was documented in a study of T cell changes during pregnancy in multiple sclerosis (dated by TCRdb to between 2019 and 2020). Some background on the complete study: Changes in the T cell repertoire over the course of pregnancy were examined in this study in women with multiple sclerosis.

Library preparation was by the immunoSEQ multiplex PCR assay. TCRdb took this table from immuneACCESS and kept in-frame rearrangements with V and J called. Such tables lack part of the clones; where checked against another copy, unresolved V genes explain under half of the gap, and the rest is unexplained. Counted in this sample were around 50,000 clones; about 92% of them appeared once. Of the sample, roughly 0.19% is held by the ten largest clones. CDR1 and CDR2 are drawn from the germline V gene: ENHRY, SYGVKD. Compared with germline, V lacks 5 bases and J lacks 3 bases; bases without a gene match: 6. Spanning cysteine to phenylalanine, the CDR3 consists of 15 amino acids. CDR3 DNA only is kept here, 45 bases in frame from base 1. This clone has just one count. Its antigen remains unidentified. The input lacks base qualities; no much larger clone sits a single base away.

The sample in question was CD4+ T cells from peripheral blood mononuclear cells, obtained in the second trimester of pregnancy. The rearrangement joined TRBV10-3 to TRBJ1-4; the junction holds 7 bases that match TRBD1. This sequence was found in a female donor with multiple sclerosis, enrolled in a pregnancy study. The CDR3 region: CAISSTGTANEKLFF. The DNA reads TGTGCCATCAGTTCGACAGGGACGGCTAATGAAAAACTGTTTTTT.